This T cell receptor beta chain derives from a study of CD8+ T cells in alopecia areata. Study results and caveats: Higher clonality than in normal scalp was seen in lesional scalp, especially alopecia totalis/universalis.

As the sequencing template, cDNA was produced by extracting RNA and reverse transcribing it. Here immunoSEQ multiplex PCR was the method, and the copy in TCRdb shows in-frame clones only, minus some. The table has more than 90,000 clones, just under 60% seen once. Note on this clone: What it binds is not known. One junction end does not reproduce the germline sequence, and a read error may be involved.

Regarding treatment: oral pan-JAK inhibitor, 5-10 mg twice daily. The investigators collected lesional scalp punch biopsies and peripheral blood from alopecia areata patients. From PBMCs, CD4+ and CD8+ T cells were sorted. The CDR3 consists of 12 residues. The germline V gene has CDR1 SQVTM and CDR2 ANQGSEA. The clonotype originates from a human donor with alopecia areata. The chain employs TRBV29-1 and TRBJ1-2; 7 nucleotides match TRBD1. The sample here was CD8+ T cells sorted from blood, taken at approximately week 60, from a patient treated with tofacitinib. The CDR3 DNA sequence: TGCAGCGGACTAATGACAGGGAGGGCGCAGGAGTTC. It yields the protein CSGLMTGRAQEF.